This T cell receptor beta chain was sequenced during a study of vaccination effects on CD4 cells after COVID-19 (dated by TCRdb to between 2021 and 2024). Background for the entire study: Participants received two doses of either the BNT162b2 or the mRNA-1273 mRNA SARS-CoV-2 vaccine. Pre-vaccine samples were drawn from a couple of convalescent patients 16 days and one week before the first dose, at 142 and 148 days after COVID-19 diagnosis. The study compared SARS-CoV-2 spike-specific CD4+ TCR repertoires before and after mRNA vaccination in COVID-19 convalescent patients and infection-naive vaccine recipients. The full study included roughly 11 COVID-19 convalescent patients and a few SARS-CoV-2-naive healthy vaccine recipients. In the study, cultures from other donors were sequenced using the Oncomine TCR Beta short-read assay on an Illumina iSeq 100. Results the study describes overall, beyond this receptor: Clones induced by infection and clones induced by vaccination both contracted markedly at late timepoints after vaccination, which fits with T cell responses waning over time. Only a small number of convalescent patients were included, and no early post-infection timepoints were available, which limited the study. For convalescent patients, new clones induced by the vaccine made up most of the post-vaccine spike-reactive repertoire, and these new clones were largely distinct from the clones induced by infection.

In the ViraFEST assay, PBMC were stimulated with viral peptide pools, and antigen-specific CD4+ T cell clonotypes were then identified by expansion using TCR sequencing. After roughly 11 days of culture, CD4+ T cells were isolated with the EasySep CD4+ T cell isolation kit. Convalescent patients had PCR-confirmed SARS-CoV-2 infection between March and December 2020, before Alpha, Beta and Delta variants emerged in the United States. About 2.2 million PBMC per well were cultured in IMDM with roughly 5% human AB serum, roughly 10 IU/ml IL-2 and gentamicin, plus 10 ug/ml peptides. On days 3 and 7, half of the culture medium was replaced with fresh IL-2-containing medium. Unless otherwise noted, each peptide stimulation condition was cultured in triplicate wells. Using Ficoll-Paque Plus gradient centrifugation, PBMC were separated from whole blood and then either used fresh or cryopreserved at -140C. The overlapping peptide pools covered the spike proteins of SARS-CoV-2 as well as those of the common cold coronaviruses HCoV-NL63, HCoV-OC43 and HCoV-229E. The QIAamp micro DNA kit was used to extract genomic DNA from the cultured CD4+ T cells.

With regard to this clone: Its antigen specificity is not known. There are no base qualities to consult, and no much larger clone falls within one base.

V drops 5 bases and J drops 7 bases, leaving 12 bases in between. The CDR3 runs 13 residues from the cysteine to the phenylalanine. Of the read, only the CDR3 DNA is kept; its 39 bases are in frame from base 1. Sequences SGHTA (CDR1) and FQGNSA (CDR2) are obtained from the germline V gene. Library preparation employed the immunoSEQ multiplex PCR assay. DNA from the cultured and isolated CD4+ T cells underwent TCR beta CDR3 sequencing. Per the authors' processing: Non-productive TCR sequences were removed, reads were trimmed to the CDR3 region, and CDR3s of at least 7 amino acids were retained. The MANAFEST web app was used to identify antigen-specific clonotypes by comparing expansion in peptide wells with expansion in reference cultures. To be called positive, a clone needed expansion at FDR<0.05 compared with the reference and with all other wells, an odds ratio greater than 5, and a frequency greater than 0.1% in two replicate wells. Clonotypes significantly expanded in SARS-CoV-2 spike wells and in at least one common cold coronavirus spike condition were defined as cross-reactive. CDR3 similarity was assessed by Levenshtein distance using the stringdist R package, and unrooted trees were constructed with ape in R 3.6.1. This is the immuneACCESS table as TCRdb keeps it, with only in-frame sequences that have V and J called. A part of the clones is gone; compared with another copy, unresolved V genes explain less than half, and the rest is unexplained. D and trimming were read from the DNA, whereas the V and J calls and clone size are those reported in that table. Here the sample has 35,000 to 40,000 clones; about two thirds occur a single time. Of the sample, 15% to 20% falls within the top ten clones.

This chain is built from TRBV7-2 and TRBJ2-4, with TRBD1 as a weak D call on 6 bases. This receptor was taken from a human donor who had a prior SARS-CoV-2 infection. The sequencing here drew on CD4+ T cells from PBMCs cultured with HCoV-NL63 spike peptides, taken before COVID-19 vaccination. The intended sense of this specimen's cell subset or site label: HCoV-NL63 spike overlapping peptide pool stimulation. The CDR3 protein: CASSLGQNNIQYF. The base sequence is TGTGCCAGCAGCCTAGGACAGAACAACATTCAGTACTTC.